These T cell receptor beta chains were read from a single sample in a study of blood T cell repertoires in COVID-19. The repertoire was sequenced with immunoSEQ multiplex PCR; TCRdb's copy has only in-frame clones and lacks some. The sample contains about 170,000 clones, less than 85% of which appear only once. Sequences were obtained from peripheral blood. Receptor source: an elderly woman with acute or convalescent COVID-19. Each CDR3 is given with its conserved first and last residue. The D gene is left open where the match is weak. Not all rows give a size; the values are once, few, many and, for expanded clones, a class.

clone size	D gene	J gene	V gene	CDR3 DNA	CDR3 protein
-	TRBD2	TRBJ2-1	TRBV6-1	TGTGCCAGCAGTGAACAGCGGGGCTCCTACAATGAGCAGTTCTTC	CASSEQRGSYNEQFF
-	-	TRBJ2-1	TRBV6-4	TGTGCCAGCAGCCCCCGTGGTTTCAGCTCCTACAATGAGCAGTTCTTC	CASSPRGFSSYNEQFF
-	TRBD1	TRBJ1-2	TRBV27	TGTGCCAGCCTCGGTAGGGGGCGCGGAAATGGCTACACCTTC	CASLGRGRGNGYTF
-	-	TRBJ2-5	TRBV4-1	TGCGCCAGCAGCTCGGGGGTCATAAGAGAGACCCAGTACTTC	CASSSGVIRETQYF
-	TRBD1	TRBJ2-1	TRBV29-1	TGCAGCGTGAAGGTGACAGGGGGTATGAATGAGCAGTTCTTC	CSVKVTGGMNEQFF
-	-	TRBJ2-2	TRBV19	TGTGCCAGTAGTATGCAGGGGCTCACCGGGGAGCTGTTTTTT	CASSMQGLTGELFF
-	TRBD2	TRBJ2-3	TRBV7-9	TGTGCCAGCAGCTTCGGAGCGGGAACAGATACGCAGTATTTT	CASSFGAGTDTQYF
-	-	TRBJ2-7	TRBV27	TGTGCCAGCAGTCCCACAGGACAGAAGCAGTACTTC	CASSPTGQKQYF
-	TRBD1	TRBJ2-2	TRBV3-1/TRBV3-2	TGTGCCAGCAGCCAAGTTGGGGACAGGGGAGCCGGGGAGCTGTTTTTT	CASSQVGDRGAGELFF
-	TRBD1	TRBJ1-2	TRBV2	TGTGCCACCCGGGGACAGGGGGCTTTGGGCTATGGCTACACCTTC	CATRGQGALGYGYTF
-	-	TRBJ1-3	TRBV30	TGTGCCTGGAGTGGAGCAGGGGTTGGCTCTGGAAACACCATATATTTT	CAWSGAGVGSGNTIYF
-	TRBD1	TRBJ1-2	TRBV28	TGTGCCAGCAGGGTGGGACAGGGGGCATTCTATGGCTACACCTTC	CASRVGQGAFYGYTF
-	TRBD2	TRBJ2-6	TRBV18	TGTGCCAGCTCACCACCGGCGGGACTAGCGAACAGAAACTCTGGGGCCAACGTCCTGACTTTC	CASSPPAGLANRNSGANVLTF
-	-	TRBJ1-5	TRBV28	TGTGCCAGCAGTTTACCACAGGGCGGGAATCAGCCCCAGCATTTT	CASSLPQGGNQPQHF
-	TRBD2	TRBJ2-1	TRBV6-2/TRBV6-3	TGTGCCAGCAGCCCTACCGGACTAGCGGGAGTCTTCAATGAGCAGTTCTTC	CASSPTGLAGVFNEQFF
-	-	TRBJ2-7	TRBV11-1	TGTGCCAGCAGCGGCCACTACGAGCAGTACTTC	CASSGHYEQYF
-	-	TRBJ2-1	TRBV24-1	TGTGCCACACCCGTTCCGGGATCATACAATGAGCAGTTCTTC	CATPVPGSYNEQFF
-	TRBD2	TRBJ2-1	TRBV6-2/TRBV6-3	TGTGCCAGCAGTTACAGTCCTAGCGGGAGATTCTACAATGAGCAGTTCTTC	CASSYSPSGRFYNEQFF
-	TRBD1	TRBJ1-5	TRBV27	TGTGCCAGCAGTTCTACAACGACCGGGACAGGGCTTAATCAGCCCCAGCATTTT	CASSSTTTGTGLNQPQHF
-	-	TRBJ1-2	TRBV28	TGTGCCAGCACTCCCGGGGGGGGGACTGCGGACTATGGCTACACCTTC	CASTPGGGTADYGYTF
-	TRBD2	TRBJ2-7	TRBV2	TGTGCCAGCAGTGGGCCGGGACTAGCGGGAGTCCACGAGCAGTACTTC	CASSGPGLAGVHEQYF
-	TRBD2	TRBJ2-7	TRBV19	TGTGCCAGTAGTCTCCGGGCGGGAGAGTGGGCCGAGCAGTACTTC	CASSLRAGEWAEQYF
few	TRBD2	TRBJ2-7	TRBV7-2	TGTGCCAGCGGAAAACTAGCGGGCAACTCCTACGAGCAGTACTTC	CASGKLAGNSYEQYF
-	-	TRBJ2-5	TRBV30	TGTGCCTGGAGTCGACAAGCTGCTGAGACCCAGTACTTC	CAWSRQAAETQYF
-	TRBD2	TRBJ2-2	TRBV3-1/TRBV3-2	TGTGCCAGCAGCCGCTTAGCGGGAGACCCCGGGGAGCTGTTTTTT	CASSRLAGDPGELFF
few	TRBD2	TRBJ2-1	TRBV18	TGTGCCAGCTCACCACTTCGCGGGAGTTATGATGAGCAGTTCTTC	CASSPLRGSYDEQFF
-	TRBD2	TRBJ2-1	TRBV10-3	TGTGCCATCACTAGCGGGAGGCCTGGGGATGAGCAGTTCTTC	CAITSGRPGDEQFF
-	-	TRBJ2-1	TRBV11-2	TGTGCCAGCAGCTTAGATAGATCCGGAGGTAGCATCCATGAGCAGTTCTTC	CASSLDRSGGSIHEQFF
-	TRBD1	TRBJ2-2	TRBV24-1	TGTGCCACCAGTACCGGGACAGCGAACACCGGGGAGCTGTTTTTT	CATSTGTANTGELFF
once	-	TRBJ1-2	TRBV7-8	TGTGCCAGCAGCTTAGCCAACTTAGGAGATCTTTATGGCTACACCTTC	CASSLANLGDLYGYTF
few	TRBD1	TRBJ1-2	TRBV7-8	TGTGCCAGCAGCTTAAAAGCCGGGACAGGGATTGTATATGGCTACACCTTC	CASSLKAGTGIVYGYTF
-	TRBD2	TRBJ2-5	TRBV5-8	TGTGCCACCCCTACCGGGGCGGGAGTGGGGGAGACCCAGTACTTC	CATPTGAGVGETQYF
-	-	TRBJ1-5	TRBV28	TGTGCCAGCACAGGACTGATTAGCAATCAGCCCCAGCATTTT	CASTGLISNQPQHF
few	-	TRBJ2-5	TRBV2	TGTGCCCTCGCGCGGGACAGACAAGAGACCCAGTACTTC	CALARDRQETQYF
-	TRBD1	TRBJ2-5	TRBV18	TGTGCCAGCTCAGAAAGAGCAGGGGGCGCAGAGACCCAGTACTTC	CASSERAGGAETQYF
-	-	TRBJ2-1	TRBV14	TGTGCCAGCACCCCAACTTTTACTAGGAGCTCCTACAATGAGCAGTTCTTC	CASTPTFTRSSYNEQFF
-	-	TRBJ1-6	TRBV12-2	TGTGCAAGTCGCATTGGGGAGGGGACCGATTCACCCCTCCACTTT	CASRIGEGTDSPLHF
-	TRBD1	TRBJ2-2	TRBV7-9	TGTGCCAGCAGCCGCCCGGGACAGGGTATCACCGGGGAGCTGTTTTTT	CASSRPGQGITGELFF
-	-	TRBJ2-1	TRBV7-9	TGTGCCAGCAGCCTGACTAGTGATGAGCAGTTCTTC	CASSLTSDEQFF
-	-	TRBJ1-6	TRBV27	TGTGCCAGCAGTAGACCCAGGGGAGATTCACCCCTCCACTTT	CASSRPRGDSPLHF
once	-	TRBJ2-3	TRBV2	TGTGCCAGCAGTGTTGCGGGAATCAGCACAGATACGCAGTATTTT	CASSVAGISTDTQYF